This T cell receptor beta chain was observed in a study of regulatory and conventional T cells in RAG deficiency. Study observations and caveats: RAG-deficient patients showed markedly lower Shannon entropy and higher Simpson indices than control T-cell subsets.

The length of the CDR3 is 17 residues. The germline V gene has CDR1 SGHVS and CDR2 FNYEAQ. V was pared by 5 bases and J by 2 bases, with 11 bases of the junction left unmatched. The table came from immunoSEQ multiplex PCR; TCRdb's copy has only in-frame clones and leaves some out. Of 25,000 to 30,000 clones listed, roughly 96% were seen once; the top ten hold about 0.17%. Notes on this clone: Its target is not known.

Genomic DNA came from blood conventional CD4+ T cells gated CD25-low CD127-high. The same specimen was also included in a second study, on regulatory T cells. That paper adds: The primer mix had 52 TRBV and 13 TRBJ primers.

This sequence was found in a human donor in good health. Sequences were obtained from CD25- CD4+ T cells sorted from blood. The gene calls are TRBV7-6 and TRBJ2-7; 11 bases match TRBD2. The CDR3 loop reads CASSAALAGGEPYEQYF. CDR3 bases: TGTGCCAGCAGCGCCGCTCTAGCGGGGGGCGAACCCTACGAGCAGTACTTC.